This T cell receptor (beta chain) was identified during a study of CD8+CD57+ T cells in acquired aplastic anemia. The CDR3 extends over 15 amino acids. V shed 5 bases, J shed 3 bases, and the junction held 13 bases outside the gene matches. CDR1 GTSNPN and CDR2 SVGIG come from the germline V gene (reference sequence). Genomic DNA was employed as the template in profiling TCR beta VDJ and CDR3. Via MiXCR, TCRdb re-called the reads, giving one row per CDR3 protein. The sample shows about 180,000 distinct CDR3 sequences, 40% to 55% of them seen only once. What was sequenced was sorted CD4+, CD8+, or CD8+CD57+ T cells (not recorded which) from PBMCs. This TCR was sampled from a human donor in good health. The V gene is TRBV30, the J gene TRBJ2-7; 7 bases map to TRBD1. The CDR3 region has the DNA TGTGCCTGGGTTCAACCAGGGACAGACATCTACGAGCAGTACTTC. It is translated as CAWVQPGTDIYEQYF.